The entry below gives a single T cell receptor (beta chain) sequence along with its context. Antigen: not known. This record comes from a study of cytomegalovirus exposure and HLA in healthy donors. Study-wide findings and caveats: According to the study, roughly 160 TCR beta chains were cytomegalovirus-associated. Usually a TCR sequence was rare, but some public TCRs were found in many donors. The classifier reportedly diagnosed cytomegalovirus status with high specificity and sensitivity.

V shed 1 base and J shed 0 bases, with 14 bases lying between them. The CDR3 runs to 17 residues. Germline assignment: CDR1 SGHTS and CDR2 YDEGEE. Repertoires were generated with immunoSEQ multiplex PCR, while TCRdb's copy carries only in-frame clones and drops some. The repertoire holds 150,000 to 250,000 clones, with 80% to 90% as singletons. The sequence was collected from a woman aged 30 to 39 in good health and CMV-seronegative. Sequencing was carried out using PBMCs. The V call is TRBV5-8, the J call TRBJ1-5; D perhaps matches TRBD1 (5 bases). In nucleotides, the CDR3 is TGTGCCAGCAGCTTGATTCAGGGAGGCGATAGCAATCAGCCCCAGCATTTT. This encodes CASSLIQGGDSNQPQHF. The whole variable domain, filled in from reference TRBV5-8 and TRBJ1-5, reads EAGVTQSPTHLIKTRGQQATLRCSPISGHTSVYWYQQALGLGLQFLLWYDEGEERNRGNFPPRFSGRQFPNYSSELNVNALELEDSALYLCASSLIQGGDSNQPQHFGDGTRLSIL.